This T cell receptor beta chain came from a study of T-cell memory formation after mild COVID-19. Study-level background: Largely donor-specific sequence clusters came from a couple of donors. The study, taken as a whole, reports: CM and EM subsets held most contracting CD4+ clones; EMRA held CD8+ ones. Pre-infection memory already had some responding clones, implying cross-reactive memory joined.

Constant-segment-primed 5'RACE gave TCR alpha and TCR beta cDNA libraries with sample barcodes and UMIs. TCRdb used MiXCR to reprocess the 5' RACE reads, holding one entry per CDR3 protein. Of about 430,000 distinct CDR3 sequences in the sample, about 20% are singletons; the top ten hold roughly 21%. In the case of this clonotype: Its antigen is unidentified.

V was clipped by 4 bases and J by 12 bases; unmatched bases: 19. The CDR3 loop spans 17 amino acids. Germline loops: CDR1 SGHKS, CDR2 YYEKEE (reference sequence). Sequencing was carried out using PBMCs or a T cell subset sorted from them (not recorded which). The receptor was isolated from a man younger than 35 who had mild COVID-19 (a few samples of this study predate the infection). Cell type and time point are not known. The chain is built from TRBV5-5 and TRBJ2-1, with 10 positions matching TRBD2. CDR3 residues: CASSPGLAGANRVRQFF. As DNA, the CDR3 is TGTGCCAGCAGCCCCGGGCTAGCGGGGGCCAACCGCGTGAGGCAGTTCTTC.